Below, one T cell receptor beta chain is given with its context. Germline CDR1 reads LNHDA; CDR2 reads SQIVND (reference sequence). The CDR3 contains 16 residues. The J segment lost 7 bases and the V segment lost 5 bases, leaving 9 bases of the junction unmatched. The sample originates from a study of blood T cell repertoires in COVID-19. Whole-study context: The samples span acute and convalescent COVID-19 from the United States, Italy and Spain. Nucleic acid was either cDNA or gDNA, and it came from T cells, B-cell-depleted T cells, or PBMCs.

In the original processing: It was from reference gene primer amplification that nucleated cell counts were estimated. Repertoires were generated with immunoSEQ multiplex PCR, while TCRdb's copy carries only in-frame clones and drops some. The V and J calls and clone size are taken from that table; D and trimming were inferred from the DNA. Among about 490,000 clones, 80% to 90% were seen once, and the ten largest hold roughly 3.1%. The rearrangement links TRBV19 to TRBJ2-1; 12 positions agree with TRBD1. Material: peripheral blood. The clonotype comes from a human donor in a cohort sampled during active COVID-19. Here the CDR3 reads CASSSAGTGGGNEQFF. The CDR3 nucleotides are TGTGCCAGTAGTTCGGCCGGGACAGGGGGCGGGAATGAGCAGTTCTTC.